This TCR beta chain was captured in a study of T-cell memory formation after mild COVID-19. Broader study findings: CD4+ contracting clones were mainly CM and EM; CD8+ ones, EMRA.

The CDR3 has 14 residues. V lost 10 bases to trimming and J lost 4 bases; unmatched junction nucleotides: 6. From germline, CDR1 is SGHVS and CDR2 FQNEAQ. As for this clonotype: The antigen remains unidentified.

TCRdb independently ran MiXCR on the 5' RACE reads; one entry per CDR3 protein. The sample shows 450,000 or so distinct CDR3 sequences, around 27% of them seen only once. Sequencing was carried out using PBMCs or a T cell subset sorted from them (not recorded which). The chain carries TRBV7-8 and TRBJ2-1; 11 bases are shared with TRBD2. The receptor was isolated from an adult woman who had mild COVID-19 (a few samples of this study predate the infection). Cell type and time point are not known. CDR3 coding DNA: TGTGCCACCTTGACTAGCGGGGTGTACAATGAGCAGTTCTTC. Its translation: CATLTSGVYNEQFF.